This T cell receptor beta chain stems from a study of shared clonotypes between healthy human individuals. The naive CD8 subset, CD45RO-negative cells positively selected for CCR7, excluded terminally differentiated effector memory CD45RA+ cells. Several immunoSEQ plates held equal portions of the genomic DNA taken from each subset. Sequenced by immunoSEQ multiplex PCR; TCRdb stores in-frame clones only, minus some. This table holds a few million clones, 93% found once. General observations from the study: It was the non-shared clonotypes that had lower generation probabilities than clonotypes shared by all four donors. A generally larger estimated richness was seen in naive subsets than in memory subsets. The study's rarefaction showed incomplete sorted-subset sequencing despite large depth.

With respect to this clone: As yet, its antigen is unknown. Different DNA sequences within this sample yield the same CDR3.

The sequence was collected from a man between 18 and 29 years old in good health. Some clones in this sample may be carry-over from other donors' samples. Sequencing input: naive CD8+ T cells from PBMCs.

CDR3 DNA: TGTGCCAGCAGTTTATCGCCAAGTTCCTACGAGCAGTACTTC. Translation: CASSLSPSSYEQYF. The rearrangement joins TRBV27 to TRBJ2-7, with no clear D. The V end was cut by 0 bases, the J end by 1 base, with 7 bases between. Germline lookup yields CDR1 MNHEY and CDR2 SMNVEV (reference sequence). CDR3 length equals 14 residues.